This TCR beta chain was captured by sequencing in a study of T cell changes during pregnancy in multiple sclerosis. Repertoires were generated with immunoSEQ multiplex PCR, while TCRdb's copy carries only in-frame clones and drops some. The data contain about 87,000 clones, around 95% of them singletons. The receptor was isolated from a female donor in good health, enrolled as a control in a pregnancy study. The specimen was peripheral blood, collected in the third trimester of pregnancy.

This chain's CDR3 is CASSFVAGWNNEQFF. CDR3 DNA: TGCGCCAGCAGCTTCGTCGCAGGGTGGAACAATGAGCAGTTCTTC. This chain uses TRBV5-1 with TRBJ2-1; the D gene is possibly TRBD1 (5 bases). CDR1 and CDR2 (germline): SGHRS, YFSETQ. The ends were cut back, 2 bases at V and 5 bases at J, with 14 bases in the middle. The CDR3 consists of 15 residues.